Listed below are T cell receptor beta chains from one sample, sequenced in a study of blood T cell repertoires in COVID-19. Assay used: immunoSEQ multiplex PCR; TCRdb lists only in-frame clones, some missing. The sample contains around 40,000 clones, approximately 81% of which appear only once. The sample comprised peripheral blood. The source of these receptors is a human donor in a cohort sampled during active COVID-19. Both conserved end residues are part of each CDR3. D genes are given only for firm matches. Not every row has a clone size; where given, it reads once, few, many or a size class.

d_gene: TRBD1
abundance: -
v_gene: TRBV5-1
j_gene: TRBJ1-1
CDR3nt: TGCGCCAGCAGCGCGCAGGGGGCGCGCACTGAAGCTTTCTTT
CDR3aa: CASSAQGARTEAFF

d_gene: TRBD1
abundance: once
v_gene: TRBV5-1
j_gene: TRBJ2-3
CDR3nt: TGCGCCAGCAGCTACAGGGGGTCCCCCACAGATACGCAGTATTTT
CDR3aa: CASSYRGSPTDTQYF

d_gene: -
abundance: once
v_gene: TRBV7-8
j_gene: TRBJ1-2
CDR3nt: TGTGCCAGCAGCTTCGACCGCAGGGGATTCGCCTTC
CDR3aa: CASSFDRRGFAF

d_gene: TRBD2
abundance: -
v_gene: TRBV5-4
j_gene: TRBJ2-2
CDR3nt: TGTGCCAGCAGGGTAGCGGGGGGACCGAACACCGGGGAGCTGTTTTTT
CDR3aa: CASRVAGGPNTGELFF

d_gene: -
abundance: -
v_gene: TRBV14
j_gene: TRBJ2-3
CDR3nt: TGTGCCAGCAGCCAACAACAGGGTCGCACAGATACGCAGTATTTT
CDR3aa: CASSQQQGRTDTQYF

d_gene: TRBD1
abundance: few
v_gene: TRBV24-1
j_gene: TRBJ2-2
CDR3nt: TGTGCCACCAGTGAAAACAGGGGCGGCACCGGGGAGCTGTTTTTT
CDR3aa: CATSENRGGTGELFF

d_gene: TRBD1
abundance: -
v_gene: TRBV7-9
j_gene: TRBJ1-2
CDR3nt: TGTGCCAGCAGCTGGGGACAGGGTCAGGGCTACACCTTC
CDR3aa: CASSWGQGQGYTF

d_gene: -
abundance: -
v_gene: TRBV28
j_gene: TRBJ1-2
CDR3nt: TGTGCCAGCAGTATACATTATGGCTACACCTTC
CDR3aa: CASSIHYGYTF

d_gene: -
abundance: -
v_gene: TRBV5-1
j_gene: TRBJ2-1
CDR3nt: TGCGCCAGCAGCTTGACGGCGGGGACGTACAATGAGCAGTTCTTC
CDR3aa: CASSLTAGTYNEQFF

d_gene: -
abundance: -
v_gene: TRBV6-6
j_gene: TRBJ2-7
CDR3nt: TGTGCCAGCAGCCGCGGGACGCTTACCTCCTACGAGCAGTACTTC
CDR3aa: CASSRGTLTSYEQYF

d_gene: TRBD2
abundance: -
v_gene: TRBV9
j_gene: TRBJ2-7
CDR3nt: TGTGCCAGCAGCGTAGATAGCGGGGGGAACTACGAGCAGTACTTC
CDR3aa: CASSVDSGGNYEQYF

d_gene: TRBD2
abundance: -
v_gene: TRBV6-6
j_gene: TRBJ2-3
CDR3nt: TGTGCCAGCAGTCCCCCTAGCGGGGGGGGCACAGATACGCAGTATTTT
CDR3aa: CASSPPSGGGTDTQYF

d_gene: -
abundance: -
v_gene: TRBV2
j_gene: TRBJ1-3
CDR3nt: TGTGCCAGCACGGCAGACCCAGCTAGGAACACCATATATTTT
CDR3aa: CASTADPARNTIYF

d_gene: -
abundance: -
v_gene: TRBV7-3
j_gene: TRBJ2-1
CDR3nt: TGTGCCAGCAGCCCCGGCGGAGGGGGGGAAAATGAGCAGTTCTTC
CDR3aa: CASSPGGGGENEQFF

d_gene: TRBD1
abundance: -
v_gene: TRBV9
j_gene: TRBJ1-1
CDR3nt: TGTGCCAGCAGCACAGGGGCGGGTACGAACACTGAAGCTTTCTTT
CDR3aa: CASSTGAGTNTEAFF

d_gene: -
abundance: once
v_gene: TRBV6-2/TRBV6-3
j_gene: TRBJ2-7
CDR3nt: TGTGCCAGCAGTACGGGGGGCGCGGAAAGCTACGAGCAGTACTTC
CDR3aa: CASSTGGAESYEQYF

d_gene: -
abundance: -
v_gene: TRBV24-1
j_gene: TRBJ2-5
CDR3nt: TGTGCCACCAGTGAAACAACAGGTCTCCAAGAGACCCAGTACTTC
CDR3aa: CATSETTGLQETQYF

d_gene: TRBD1
abundance: -
v_gene: TRBV7-9
j_gene: TRBJ1-4
CDR3nt: TGTGCCAGCAGCCCCGGGACAGATGCAACTAATGAAAAACTGTTTTTT
CDR3aa: CASSPGTDATNEKLFF

d_gene: TRBD1
abundance: few
v_gene: TRBV18
j_gene: TRBJ1-6
CDR3nt: TGTGCCAGCTCAGACAGGGGGAAGAATTCACCCCTCCACTTT
CDR3aa: CASSDRGKNSPLHF

d_gene: TRBD1
abundance: -
v_gene: TRBV20-1
j_gene: TRBJ2-7
CDR3nt: TGCAGTGCTAGTGGGGGACAGACCTACGAGCAGTACTTC
CDR3aa: CSASGGQTYEQYF

d_gene: TRBD2
abundance: -
v_gene: TRBV12-5
j_gene: TRBJ2-3
CDR3nt: TGTGCTAGTGGTTTGGGCGGGGGGGCGGCAGATACGCAGTATTTT
CDR3aa: CASGLGGGAADTQYF

d_gene: -
abundance: -
v_gene: TRBV11-3
j_gene: TRBJ1-1
CDR3nt: TGTGCCAGCAGCTTGGGGGGGCGCACTGAAGCTTTCTTT
CDR3aa: CASSLGGRTEAFF

d_gene: TRBD1
abundance: -
v_gene: TRBV18
j_gene: TRBJ1-1
CDR3nt: TGTGCCAGCTCACCACCAGGACAGGGGAACACTGAAGCTTTCTTT
CDR3aa: CASSPPGQGNTEAFF

d_gene: TRBD2
abundance: few
v_gene: TRBV7-2
j_gene: TRBJ2-2
CDR3nt: TGTGCCAGCATCAAAACGGGACTAGCACCCGGGGAGCTGTTTTTT
CDR3aa: CASIKTGLAPGELFF

d_gene: TRBD1
abundance: -
v_gene: TRBV11-2
j_gene: TRBJ2-2
CDR3nt: TGTGCCAGCAGCCCGGGGACAGGGGGCAGGGGCGGGGAGCTGTTTTTT
CDR3aa: CASSPGTGGRGGELFF

d_gene: -
abundance: -
v_gene: TRBV18
j_gene: TRBJ1-5
CDR3nt: TGTGCCAGCTCACCTAGGAGACAGGATAGCAATCAGCCCCAGCATTTT
CDR3aa: CASSPRRQDSNQPQHF

d_gene: TRBD2
abundance: -
v_gene: TRBV5-1
j_gene: TRBJ2-5
CDR3nt: TGCGCCAGCAGCAGGAGCGGGGAGGGACAAGAGACCCAGTACTTC
CDR3aa: CASSRSGEGQETQYF

d_gene: -
abundance: -
v_gene: TRBV14
j_gene: TRBJ2-5
CDR3nt: TGTGCCAGCAGCCCGGAGGGCCGAGGCCCGTACTTC
CDR3aa: CASSPEGRGPYF

d_gene: TRBD1
abundance: -
v_gene: TRBV6-5
j_gene: TRBJ1-1
CDR3nt: TGTGCCAGCAGTTCGGGACAGCCGACTGAAGCTTTCTTT
CDR3aa: CASSSGQPTEAFF

d_gene: -
abundance: few
v_gene: TRBV5-1
j_gene: TRBJ1-2
CDR3nt: TGCGCCAGCAGCTTGGGCGGGGCCGGTAACTATGGCTACACCTTC
CDR3aa: CASSLGGAGNYGYTF

d_gene: TRBD2
abundance: -
v_gene: TRBV3-1/TRBV3-2
j_gene: TRBJ2-4
CDR3nt: TGTGCCAGCAGCCAAATTAGCGGGCTAGCCAAAAACATTCAGTACTTC
CDR3aa: CASSQISGLAKNIQYF

d_gene: TRBD1
abundance: -
v_gene: TRBV15
j_gene: TRBJ1-6
CDR3nt: TGTGCCACCAGCAGGCGGGACAGGACGAATTCACCCCTCCACTTT
CDR3aa: CATSRRDRTNSPLHF

d_gene: -
abundance: -
v_gene: TRBV27
j_gene: TRBJ2-1
CDR3nt: TGTGCCAGCAGTTTGTCGCTAAACAATGAGCAGTTCTTC
CDR3aa: CASSLSLNNEQFF

d_gene: -
abundance: -
v_gene: TRBV7-8
j_gene: TRBJ2-3
CDR3nt: TGTGCCAGCAGCCCCTCCTTGGATACGCAGTATTTT
CDR3aa: CASSPSLDTQYF

d_gene: TRBD1
abundance: -
v_gene: TRBV6-2/TRBV6-3
j_gene: TRBJ2-7
CDR3nt: TGTGCCAGCAGTTATAATCCAAGGACAGGCTCCTACGAGCAGTACTTC
CDR3aa: CASSYNPRTGSYEQYF

d_gene: TRBD1
abundance: -
v_gene: TRBV27
j_gene: TRBJ2-2
CDR3nt: TGTGCCAGCAGTTTATGGCAGGGGGCGGGTACCGGGGAGCTGTTTTTT
CDR3aa: CASSLWQGAGTGELFF

d_gene: -
abundance: -
v_gene: TRBV3-1/TRBV3-2
j_gene: TRBJ1-2
CDR3nt: TGTGCCAGCAGCCAGGGGGCCAGGAACTATGGCTACACCTTC
CDR3aa: CASSQGARNYGYTF

d_gene: TRBD1
abundance: -
v_gene: TRBV9
j_gene: TRBJ2-1
CDR3nt: TGTGCCAGCAGCCATCGACAGGGGGAGACCGCGTTCTTC
CDR3aa: CASSHRQGETAFF

d_gene: -
abundance: -
v_gene: TRBV6-6
j_gene: TRBJ1-2
CDR3nt: TGTGCCAGCAGTTTCAGTGCAGGGGAGGGCTACACCTTC
CDR3aa: CASSFSAGEGYTF

d_gene: -
abundance: -
v_gene: TRBV7-9
j_gene: TRBJ2-7
CDR3nt: TGTGCCAGCAGCCTGTCCAATACAGACGAGCAGTACTTC
CDR3aa: CASSLSNTDEQYF

d_gene: -
abundance: few
v_gene: TRBV5-1
j_gene: TRBJ2-1
CDR3nt: TGCGCCAGCAGCTTGGGACAGCCCTACAATGAGCAGTTCTTC
CDR3aa: CASSLGQPYNEQFF

d_gene: TRBD1
abundance: few
v_gene: TRBV11-2
j_gene: TRBJ1-6
CDR3nt: TGTGCCAGCAGCTCGGGACAGACCATCTCCTATAATTCACCCCTCCACTTT
CDR3aa: CASSSGQTISYNSPLHF

d_gene: -
abundance: -
v_gene: TRBV11-2
j_gene: TRBJ1-1
CDR3nt: TGTGCCAGCAGCTTAGATGGGAGGGGGACGACTGAAGCTTTCTTT
CDR3aa: CASSLDGRGTTEAFF

d_gene: -
abundance: -
v_gene: TRBV6-1
j_gene: TRBJ1-4
CDR3nt: TGTGCCAGCAGTGAAGCGCGTCCAGGCGATAATGAAAAACTGTTTTTT
CDR3aa: CASSEARPGDNEKLFF

d_gene: -
abundance: -
v_gene: TRBV6-5
j_gene: TRBJ2-1
CDR3nt: TGTGCCAGCAGTTACTCGGGGGACTTCAATGAGCAGTTCTTC
CDR3aa: CASSYSGDFNEQFF

d_gene: TRBD1
abundance: -
v_gene: TRBV19
j_gene: TRBJ2-5
CDR3nt: TGTGCCAGTAGTCCCAGGGACAGGGGGGAAGAGACCCAGTACTTC
CDR3aa: CASSPRDRGEETQYF

d_gene: -
abundance: -
v_gene: TRBV2
j_gene: TRBJ1-1
CDR3nt: TGTGCCAGCAGGGAACAGGGCGCTGAAGCTTTCTTT
CDR3aa: CASREQGAEAFF

d_gene: -
abundance: -
v_gene: TRBV7-3
j_gene: TRBJ2-2
CDR3nt: TGTGCCAGCAGTCCCATAGGGGAGGCCGGGGAGCTGTTTTTT
CDR3aa: CASSPIGEAGELFF

d_gene: -
abundance: -
v_gene: TRBV4-2
j_gene: TRBJ1-3
CDR3nt: TGTGCCAGCAGCCGGGAAGGGGGTCGAGGAAACACCATATATTTT
CDR3aa: CASSREGGRGNTIYF

d_gene: -
abundance: -
v_gene: TRBV7-2
j_gene: TRBJ2-2
CDR3nt: TGTGCCAGCATCCAGGAGGAGGTGTGGTCCGGGGAGCTGTTTTTT
CDR3aa: CASIQEEVWSGELFF

d_gene: -
abundance: -
v_gene: TRBV7-2
j_gene: TRBJ1-2
CDR3nt: TGTGCCAGCAGCTTAGGTTCAGGAGGGCTTGGCTACACCTTC
CDR3aa: CASSLGSGGLGYTF

d_gene: -
abundance: -
v_gene: TRBV19
j_gene: TRBJ1-2
CDR3nt: TGTGCCAGTAAGTCGGCTGACTTTGGTGGCTACACCTTC
CDR3aa: CASKSADFGGYTF